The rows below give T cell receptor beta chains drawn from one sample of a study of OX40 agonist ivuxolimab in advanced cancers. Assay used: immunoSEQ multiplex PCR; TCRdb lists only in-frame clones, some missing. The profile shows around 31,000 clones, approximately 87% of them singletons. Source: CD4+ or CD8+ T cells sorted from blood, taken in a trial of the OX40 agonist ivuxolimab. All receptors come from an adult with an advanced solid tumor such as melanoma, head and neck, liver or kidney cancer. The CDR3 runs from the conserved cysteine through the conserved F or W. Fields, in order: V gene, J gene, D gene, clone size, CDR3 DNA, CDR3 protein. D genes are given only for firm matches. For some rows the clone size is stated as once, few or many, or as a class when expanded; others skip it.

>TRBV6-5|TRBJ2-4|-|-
TGTGCCAGCAGGCCTCAGGGGTTTGCCAAAAACATTCAGTACTTC
CASRPQGFAKNIQYF
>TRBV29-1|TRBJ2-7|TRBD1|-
TGCAGCGTGCAAGACCGGGACAGGGGGTATGAGCAGTACTTC
CSVQDRDRGYEQYF
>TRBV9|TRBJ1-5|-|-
TGTGCCAGCAGCGTAGCTCTCCCCGATATGTGGCCCCAGCATTTT
CASSVALPDMWPQHF
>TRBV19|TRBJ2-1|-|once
TGTGCCAGTAGTATCATGGCTTTGGGATACAATGAGCAGTTCTTC
CASSIMALGYNEQFF
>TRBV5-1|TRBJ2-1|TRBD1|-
TGCGCCAGCAGCTTGGGGGACAGGGGGTTTAGTGAGCAGTTCTTC
CASSLGDRGFSEQFF
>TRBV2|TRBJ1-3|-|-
TGTGCCAGCAGGGAGGACGGTAGCTCTGGAAACACCATATATTTT
CASREDGSSGNTIYF
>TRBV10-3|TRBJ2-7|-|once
TGTGCCATCAGTACCGAGTTACAAGCCCCACGTCCCTCCTACGAGCAGTACTTC
CAISTELQAPRPSYEQYF
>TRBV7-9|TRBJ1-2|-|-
TGTGCCAGCAGCCCAGCACTTACCCCAGAGGGCTACACCTTC
CASSPALTPEGYTF
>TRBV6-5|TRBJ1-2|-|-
TGTGCCAGCAGTTGGACAGAGAACTATGGCTACACCTTC
CASSWTENYGYTF
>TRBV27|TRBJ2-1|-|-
TGTGCCAGCAGTTTATCGATTTTGGCAGTACCCTACAATGAGCAGTTCTTC
CASSLSILAVPYNEQFF
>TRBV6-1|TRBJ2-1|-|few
TGTGCCAGCATTCCGGGACATACCTACAATGAGCAGTTCTTC
CASIPGHTYNEQFF
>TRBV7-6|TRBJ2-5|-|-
TGTGCCAGCAGCTTATCCGGCGGGCCATTAAGAGCCCCACAAGAGACCCAGTACTTC
CASSLSGGPLRAPQETQYF
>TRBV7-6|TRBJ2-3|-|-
TGTGCCAGCAGCTTCAGAGTTTCCACAGATACGCAGTATTTT
CASSFRVSTDTQYF
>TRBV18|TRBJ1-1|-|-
TGTGCCAGCTCACTATGGAGCTTCGTGAACACTGAAGCTTTCTTT
CASSLWSFVNTEAFF
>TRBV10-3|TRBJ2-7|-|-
TGTGCCTCCGGGGAGGGGGCAAGTTCCTACGAGCAGTACTTC
CASGEGASSYEQYF
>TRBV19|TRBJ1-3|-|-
TGTGCCATCTCGACAGAGCCTGGAAACACCATATATTTT
CAISTEPGNTIYF
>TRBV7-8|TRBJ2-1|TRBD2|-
TGTGCCAGCAGCTTAGTGGCTAGCGGGGGGGAGCAGTTCTTC
CASSLVASGGEQFF
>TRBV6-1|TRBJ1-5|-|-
TGTGCCAGCAGTGACTGGGTAAGGCAGCCCCAGCATTTT
CASSDWVRQPQHF
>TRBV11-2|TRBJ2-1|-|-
TGTGCCAGCAGCTTAGTGGCAGCAGGGTTCGTGCTTTATGAGCAGTTCTTC
CASSLVAAGFVLYEQFF
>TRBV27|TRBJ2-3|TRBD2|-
TGTGCCAGCAGTTCCACGGGGGGTACAGATACGCAGTATTTT
CASSSTGGTDTQYF
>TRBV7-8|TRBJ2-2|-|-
TGTGCCAGCAGCTTATACGGCCGGGATTACACCGGGGAGCTGTTTTTT
CASSLYGRDYTGELFF
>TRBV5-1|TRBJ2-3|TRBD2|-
TGCGCCAGCAGCTTGGCCGGACTAGCTGAATTCACAGATACGCAGTATTTT
CASSLAGLAEFTDTQYF
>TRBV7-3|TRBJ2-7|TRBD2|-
TGTGCCAGCAGCTTCTCCGGGACTAGCATCCGCTACGAGCAGTACTTC
CASSFSGTSIRYEQYF
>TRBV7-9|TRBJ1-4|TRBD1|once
TGTGCCAGCAGCCGAGGGGGCACAGATGAAAAACTGTTTTTT
CASSRGGTDEKLFF
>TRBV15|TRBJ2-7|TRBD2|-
TGTGCCACCAGCAGAGACGGCGGGAGGACCTACGAGCAGTACTTC
CATSRDGGRTYEQYF
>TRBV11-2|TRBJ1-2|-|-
TGTGCCAGCAGCTCATCAGGTCTCTACTATGGCTACACCTTC
CASSSSGLYYGYTF